These T cell receptor beta chains were read from a single sample in a study of blood T cell repertoires in COVID-19. Data came from immunoSEQ multiplex PCR; TCRdb stores just in-frame clones and leaves some out. The sample comprises about 180,000 clones, around 86% of which are singletons, and over 7% rests with the top ten. The sequencing sample was made of PBMCs or T cells enriched from blood (not recorded which). The receptors come from a woman in her 30s who had recovered from COVID-19. Each CDR3 is given with its conserved first and last residue. D genes are given only for firm matches. A row's size may be missing; if present it is once, few, many or a size class.

D gene,clone size,J gene,V gene,CDR3 DNA,CDR3 protein
NA,NA,TRBJ2-1,TRBV19,TGTGCCAGTAGGTGGCTGGGGGCCAACAATGAGCAGTTCTTC,CASRWLGANNEQFF
TRBD1,NA,TRBJ2-7,TRBV19,TGTGCCACCTCCGAGACAGGGAAAACCTACGAGCAGTACTTC,CATSETGKTYEQYF
NA,once,TRBJ2-1,TRBV21-1,TGTGCCAGCAGCTCACTAGCGGGAGGAAGGTACAATGAGCAGTTCTTC,CASSSLAGGRYNEQFF
NA,NA,TRBJ1-2,TRBV6-5,TGTGCCAGCAGTTACTCGACCAGGCCTTCTAACTATGGCTACACCTTC,CASSYSTRPSNYGYTF
NA,few,TRBJ2-7,TRBV14,TGTGCCAGCAGACCCAATAGCGGTTACGAGCAGTACTTC,CASRPNSGYEQYF
NA,once,TRBJ2-7,TRBV3-1/TRBV3-2,TGTGCCAGCAGCCACCATGGCCTAGCGACCTCCTACGAGCAGTACTTC,CASSHHGLATSYEQYF
NA,NA,TRBJ1-1,TRBV5-4,TGTGCCAGCAGCTTGGCTCGGGGGGCGAGGGCTTTCTTT,CASSLARGARAFF
TRBD1,NA,TRBJ1-2,TRBV6-5,TGTGCCAGCAGTTACCGTGCGCCTACAGGGGATGGCTACACCTTC,CASSYRAPTGDGYTF
TRBD1,few,TRBJ2-3,TRBV6-4,TGTGCCAGCAGTGAGGGTTTGACAGGGGCAGATACGCAGTATTTT,CASSEGLTGADTQYF
TRBD1,NA,TRBJ1-1,TRBV6-5,TGTGCCAGCAGGGAGGGACAGTTGAACACTGAAGCTTTCTTT,CASREGQLNTEAFF
NA,few,TRBJ1-5,TRBV12-3/TRBV12-4,TGTGCCAGCAAGGCAGGGGTTCAGCCCCAGCATTTT,CASKAGVQPQHF
NA,NA,TRBJ2-5,TRBV2,TGTGCCAGCCTCCAGGACGGAGGCACCCAGTACTTC,CASLQDGGTQYF
NA,NA,TRBJ1-2,TRBV15,TGTGCCACCAGCAGAGATGACAGTAACTATGGCTACACCTTC,CATSRDDSNYGYTF
NA,NA,TRBJ1-2,TRBV5-5,TGTGCCAGCAGCTCACAGGGATTGATAGGCTACACCTTC,CASSSQGLIGYTF
TRBD1,NA,TRBJ2-2,TRBV5-6,TGTGCCAGCAGTTCCTACGACAGGGGTGCCGGGGAGCTGTTTTTT,CASSSYDRGAGELFF
TRBD2,NA,TRBJ2-5,TRBV28,TGTGCCAGCAGTTCATTAGCGGGAGAGTTCGATAAAGAGACCCAGTACTTC,CASSSLAGEFDKETQYF
TRBD1,NA,TRBJ2-5,TRBV28,TGTGCCAGCAAATCCGGGGACAGGGTAGAGACCCAGTACTTC,CASKSGDRVETQYF
NA,NA,TRBJ1-2,TRBV18,TGTGCCAGCTCACCACAGGGAGGGTTCTCTTCTAACTATGGCTACACCTTC,CASSPQGGFSSNYGYTF
TRBD1,once,TRBJ2-1,TRBV5-1,TGCGCCAGCAGCTCACAGGGGAATGAGCAGTTCTTC,CASSSQGNEQFF
TRBD1,NA,TRBJ2-3,TRBV27,TGTGCCAGCAGCCCCGGGACAGGGGAGGGAGATACGCAGTATTTT,CASSPGTGEGDTQYF
NA,NA,TRBJ2-7,TRBV4-2,TGTGCCAGCAGCCAAGACAGGGTGAAGGGCTACGAGCAGTACTTC,CASSQDRVKGYEQYF
NA,NA,TRBJ1-1,TRBV7-9,TGTGCCAGCAGCTTATCGGAGGGGATGAACACTGAAGCTTTCTTT,CASSLSEGMNTEAFF
NA,NA,TRBJ2-2,TRBV6-1,TGTGCCAGCTTCGCTCAGACTAACACCGGGGAGCTGTTTTTT,CASFAQTNTGELFF
TRBD2,NA,TRBJ2-2,TRBV14,TGTGCCAGCAGCCAAGAATCCGACTCACTAGCGGGAGCGGACGGGGAGCTGTTTTTT,CASSQESDSLAGADGELFF
NA,NA,TRBJ2-3,TRBV18,TGTGCCAGCTCACCCCGGAGGTCCGGTACAGATACGCAGTATTTT,CASSPRRSGTDTQYF
NA,NA,TRBJ1-1,TRBV7-8,TGTGCCAGCAGCTTCCCGGACACTGAAGCTTTCTTT,CASSFPDTEAFF
NA,NA,TRBJ2-1,TRBV4-1,TGCGCCAGCAGCCAAGTGGGCGGGCGGTACGAGGAGCAGTTCTTC,CASSQVGGRYEEQFF
NA,few,TRBJ2-7,TRBV10-3,TGTGCCATCAGTGAATCAGGGGATTTCTACGAGCAGTACTTC,CAISESGDFYEQYF
NA,few,TRBJ2-1,TRBV2,TGTGCCAGCAGTGACCTGCGGCCCCTGAGGAATGAGCAGTTCTTC,CASSDLRPLRNEQFF
NA,NA,TRBJ2-7,TRBV12-3/TRBV12-4,TGTGCCAGCAGCCCGGGACTGCACAGATACTTC,CASSPGLHRYF
TRBD2,NA,TRBJ2-7,TRBV5-1,TGCGCCAGCAGCTTGGGTAGCGGGAGCGCGACCAACTCCTACGAGCAGTACTTC,CASSLGSGSATNSYEQYF
TRBD2,NA,TRBJ2-3,TRBV11-3,TGTGCCAGCAGCTTAGGAGAGCGGGAGGAGACAGATACGCAGTATTTT,CASSLGEREETDTQYF
NA,NA,TRBJ1-1,TRBV24-1,TGTGCCACCAGTGATCTGGGGGGGACTGAAGCTTTCTTT,CATSDLGGTEAFF
NA,NA,TRBJ1-2,TRBV3-1/TRBV3-2,TGTGCCAGCAGCCAGCTGTCAGGGGAAAAGGGCTACACCTTC,CASSQLSGEKGYTF
TRBD2,NA,TRBJ2-5,TRBV27,TGTGCCAGCACCCTGGGGCGGCTAGCGGGAGGGGTGGTGGAGACCCAGTACTTC,CASTLGRLAGGVVETQYF
TRBD2,NA,TRBJ2-5,TRBV14,TGTGCCAGCAGTCAACGGGAGCTAGCGGGAGTCGTTAGGGAGACCCAGTACTTC,CASSQRELAGVVRETQYF
TRBD1,NA,TRBJ1-5,TRBV7-9,TGTGCCAGCAGCTTAGGGGACAGGGGTCCCCGGGGGGCCCAGCATTTT,CASSLGDRGPRGAQHF
NA,NA,TRBJ2-3,TRBV7-8,TGTGCCAGCAGCTTCCCAGCGGCCCGCACAGATACGCAGTATTTT,CASSFPAARTDTQYF
NA,NA,TRBJ2-2,TRBV6-1,TGTGCCAGCAGTGACGCAGACACCGGGGAGCTGTTTTTT,CASSDADTGELFF
TRBD1,once,TRBJ1-4,TRBV5-1,TGCGCCAGCAGCGGGGACAGAACAACTAATGAAAAACTGTTTTTT,CASSGDRTTNEKLFF
TRBD2,NA,TRBJ2-7,TRBV6-5,TGTGCCAGCAGTTATTCTAGCGGGAGCTCCTACGAGCAGTACTTC,CASSYSSGSSYEQYF
TRBD1,NA,TRBJ1-6,TRBV5-6,TGTGCCAGCAGCACAGGACAGGGCGCTCTTAATTCACCCCTCCACTTT,CASSTGQGALNSPLHF
NA,NA,TRBJ1-1,TRBV12-3/TRBV12-4,TGTGCCAGCAGCCCCAGCGGAACTGAAGCTTTCTTT,CASSPSGTEAFF
TRBD1,NA,TRBJ1-5,TRBV3-1/TRBV3-2,TGTGCCAGCAGCCAAGAAGGACAGGGGATCAATCAGCCCCAGCATTTT,CASSQEGQGINQPQHF
NA,NA,TRBJ2-5,TRBV29-1,TGCAGCGGAGCGGGCACCTCCCCTAAAGAGACCCAGTACTTC,CSGAGTSPKETQYF
TRBD2,NA,TRBJ2-1,TRBV4-1,TGCGCCAGCAGCCCGAGGACTAGCGGGAGGGTGAATGAGCAGTTCTTC,CASSPRTSGRVNEQFF
NA,NA,TRBJ2-5,TRBV3-1/TRBV3-2,TGTGCCAGCAGCCAAGCAAGAGGGAGTATTAGGAAACAAGAGACCCAGTACTTC,CASSQARGSIRKQETQYF
TRBD2,NA,TRBJ2-7,TRBV7-8,TGTGCCAGCAGCTCTTCGACTAGCGGGAGAGGCGAGCAGTACTTC,CASSSSTSGRGEQYF